Here is one TCR beta chain with its context. This specimen comes from a study of cytomegalovirus exposure and HLA in healthy donors. A multiplex PCR was run with 60 Vbeta primers and 13 Jbeta primers. This table comes from immunoSEQ multiplex PCR, and its TCRdb copy is limited to in-frame clones, with some not included. Its table lists 60,000 to 80,000 clones. This CDR3 contains 11 residues. Germline values: CDR1 SGHTA, CDR2 FQGNSA. V lost 7 bases to trimming and J lost 5 bases, with 9 bases between them. This clonotype was sampled from a man aged 35 to 55 in good health and CMV-seronegative. The chain employs TRBV7-2 and TRBJ2-7; no clear D. Sequenced material: PBMCs. The CDR3 nucleotides are TGTGCCAGCACCCTAACCCACGAGCAGTACTTC. Protein product: CASTLTHEQYF.